This TCR beta chain was retrieved from a study of blood T cell repertoires in COVID-19. Across the study: Whether acute or convalescent, the COVID-19 samples came from the United States, Italy and Spain. PBMCs, B-cell-depleted T cells, or T cells provided the cDNA or gDNA that made up the material.

This CDR3 has 16 amino acids. V gave up 4 bases and J gave up 6 bases; unmatched junction bases: 9. Germline V lookup: CDR1 SGHDN, CDR2 FVKESK. Per the study methods: Researchers report that nucleated cell counts were estimated from reference gene primer amplification. The assay was immunoSEQ multiplex PCR, and TCRdb's table has in-frame clones only and misses some. D and trimming were read from the DNA, whereas the V and J calls and clone size are those reported in that table. The sample includes about 380,000 clones, roughly 90% of them seen just once. This chain uses TRBV14 with TRBJ2-2; 9 bases are a match to TRBD2. This receptor was identified in a man aged 35-49 years with acute or convalescent COVID-19. Material: peripheral blood. The CDR3 bases are TGTGCCAGCAGCCTCCGGACTAGCGTTGGGGCCGGGGAGCTGTTTTTT. Its translation is CASSLRTSVGAGELFF.